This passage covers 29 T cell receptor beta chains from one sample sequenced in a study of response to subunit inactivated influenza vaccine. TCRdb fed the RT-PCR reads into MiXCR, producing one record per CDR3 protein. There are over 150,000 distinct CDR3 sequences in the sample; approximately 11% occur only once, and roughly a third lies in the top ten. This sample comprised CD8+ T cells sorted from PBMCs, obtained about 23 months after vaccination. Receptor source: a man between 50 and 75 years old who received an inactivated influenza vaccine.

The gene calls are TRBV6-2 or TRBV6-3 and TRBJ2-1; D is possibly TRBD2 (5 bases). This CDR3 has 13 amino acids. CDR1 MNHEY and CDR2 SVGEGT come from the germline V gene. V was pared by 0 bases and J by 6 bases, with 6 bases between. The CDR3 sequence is CASSYSGSNEQFF. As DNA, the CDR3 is TGTGCCAGCAGTTACTCGGGGAGCAATGAGCAGTTCTTC.

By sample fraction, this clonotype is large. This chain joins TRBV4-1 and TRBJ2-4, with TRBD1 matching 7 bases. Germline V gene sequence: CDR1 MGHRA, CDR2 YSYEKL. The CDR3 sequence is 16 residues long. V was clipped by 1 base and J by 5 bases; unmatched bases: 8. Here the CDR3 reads CASSQGQGILQNIQYF. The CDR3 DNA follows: TGCGCCAGCAGCCAAGGACAGGGCATTCTCCAAAACATTCAGTACTTC.

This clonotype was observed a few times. The CDR3 nucleotides are TGTGCCAGCAGTGGGGACAGCCGATTCTCTGGAAACACCATATATTTT. The encoded protein is CASSGDSRFSGNTIYF. This chain links TRBV25-1 with TRBJ1-3; 7 bases align to TRBD1. The germline gives CDR1 MGHDK, CDR2 SYGVNS. V trimming: 4 bases; J trimming: 0 bases; junction bases outside the gene matches: 6. This CDR3 region has 16 residues.

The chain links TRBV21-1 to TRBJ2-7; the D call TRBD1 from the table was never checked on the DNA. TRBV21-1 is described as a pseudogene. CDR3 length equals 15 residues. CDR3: CASSKDTGKYYEQYF. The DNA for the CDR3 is TGTGCCAGCAGCAAAGATACAGGGAAGTACTACGAGCAGTACTTC.

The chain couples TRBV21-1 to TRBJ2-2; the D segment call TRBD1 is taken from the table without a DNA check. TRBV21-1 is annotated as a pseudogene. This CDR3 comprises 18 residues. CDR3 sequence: CASSNWDRLLQNTGELFF. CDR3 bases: TGTGCCAGCAGCAATTGGGACAGACTATTACAAAACACCGGGGAGCTGTTTTTT.

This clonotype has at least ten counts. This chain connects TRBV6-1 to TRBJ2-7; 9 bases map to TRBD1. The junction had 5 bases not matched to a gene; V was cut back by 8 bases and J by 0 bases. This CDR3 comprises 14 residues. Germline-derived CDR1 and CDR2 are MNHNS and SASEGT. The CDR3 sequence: CASEGQGHSYEQYF. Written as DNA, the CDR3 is TGTGCCAGCGAGGGACAGGGACACTCCTACGAGCAGTACTTC.

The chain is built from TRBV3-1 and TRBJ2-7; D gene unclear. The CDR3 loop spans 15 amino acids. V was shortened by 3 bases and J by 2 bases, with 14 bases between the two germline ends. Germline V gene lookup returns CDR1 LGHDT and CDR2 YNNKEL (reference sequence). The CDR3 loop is CASSQQAPFTYEQYF. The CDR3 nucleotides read TGTGCCAGCAGCCAGCAGGCCCCTTTTACCTACGAGCAGTACTTC.

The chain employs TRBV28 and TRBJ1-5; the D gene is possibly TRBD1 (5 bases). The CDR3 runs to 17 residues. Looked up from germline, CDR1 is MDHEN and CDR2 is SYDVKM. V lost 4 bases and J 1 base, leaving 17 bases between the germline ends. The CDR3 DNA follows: TGTGCCAGCAGTTACGGGGTCTGGGGGGGGAGCAATCAGCCCCAGCATTTT. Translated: CASSYGVWGGSNQPQHF.

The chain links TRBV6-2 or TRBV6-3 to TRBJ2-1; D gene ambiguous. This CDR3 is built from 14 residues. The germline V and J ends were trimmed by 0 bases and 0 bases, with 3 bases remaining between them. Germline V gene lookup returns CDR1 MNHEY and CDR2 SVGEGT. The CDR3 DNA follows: TGTGCCAGCAGTTACTCTAGCTCCTACAATGAGCAGTTCTTC. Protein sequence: CASSYSSSYNEQFF.

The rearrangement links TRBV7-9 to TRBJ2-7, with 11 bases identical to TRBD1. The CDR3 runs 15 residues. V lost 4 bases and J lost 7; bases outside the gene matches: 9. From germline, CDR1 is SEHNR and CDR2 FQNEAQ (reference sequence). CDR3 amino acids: CASSSRDRGMREQYF. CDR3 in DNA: TGTGCCAGCAGCTCCCGGGACAGGGGGATGAGAGAGCAGTACTTC.

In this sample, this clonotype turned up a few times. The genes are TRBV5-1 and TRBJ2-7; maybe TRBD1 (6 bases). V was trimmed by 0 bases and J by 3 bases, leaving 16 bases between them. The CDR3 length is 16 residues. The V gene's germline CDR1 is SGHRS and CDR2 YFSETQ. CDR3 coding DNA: TGCGCCAGCAGCTTGGCCCCGGCAGGGGCCAACTACGAGCAGTACTTC. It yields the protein CASSLAPAGANYEQYF.

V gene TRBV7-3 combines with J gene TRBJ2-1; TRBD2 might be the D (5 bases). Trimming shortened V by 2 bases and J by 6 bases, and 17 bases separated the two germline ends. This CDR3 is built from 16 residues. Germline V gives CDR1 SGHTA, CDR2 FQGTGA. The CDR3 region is CASSLYGETASNEQFF. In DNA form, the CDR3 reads TGTGCCAGCAGCTTATACGGGGAGACCGCTAGCAATGAGCAGTTCTTC.

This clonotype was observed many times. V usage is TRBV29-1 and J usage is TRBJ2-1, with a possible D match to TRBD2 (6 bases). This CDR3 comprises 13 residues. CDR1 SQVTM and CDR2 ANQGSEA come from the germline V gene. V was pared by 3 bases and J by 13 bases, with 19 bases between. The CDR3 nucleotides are TGCAGCGTTGATGGGGTACCGGGAGTGGATCAGTTCTTC. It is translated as CSVDGVPGVDQFF.

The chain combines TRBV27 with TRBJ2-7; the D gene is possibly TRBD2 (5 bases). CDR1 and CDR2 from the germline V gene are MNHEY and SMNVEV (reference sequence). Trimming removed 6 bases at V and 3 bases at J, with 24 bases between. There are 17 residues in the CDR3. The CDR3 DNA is TGTGCCAGCAGCCCTTCGGGGTCCTCCCTCATACTCTACGAGCAGTACTTC. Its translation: CASSPSGSSLILYEQYF.

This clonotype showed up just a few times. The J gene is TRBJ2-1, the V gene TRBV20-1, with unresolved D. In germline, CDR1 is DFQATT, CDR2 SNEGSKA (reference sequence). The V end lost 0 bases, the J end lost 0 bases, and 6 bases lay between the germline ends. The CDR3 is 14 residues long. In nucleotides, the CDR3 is TGCAGTGCTAGAGAGAGGTACTCCTACAATGAGCAGTTCTTC. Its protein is CSARERYSYNEQFF.

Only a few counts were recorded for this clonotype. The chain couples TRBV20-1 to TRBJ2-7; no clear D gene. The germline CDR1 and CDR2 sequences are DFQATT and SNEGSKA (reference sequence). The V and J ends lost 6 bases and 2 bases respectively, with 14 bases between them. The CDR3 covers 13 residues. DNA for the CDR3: TGCAGTGCAACCCATGGCTCAACCTACGAGCAGTACTTC. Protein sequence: CSATHGSTYEQYF.

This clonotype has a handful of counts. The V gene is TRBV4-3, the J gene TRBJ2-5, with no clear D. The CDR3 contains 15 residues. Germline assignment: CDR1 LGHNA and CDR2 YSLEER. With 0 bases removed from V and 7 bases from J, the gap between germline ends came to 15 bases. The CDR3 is CASSQDWFSKGTQYF. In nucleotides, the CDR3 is TGCGCCAGCAGCCAAGATTGGTTCTCGAAAGGGACCCAGTACTTC.

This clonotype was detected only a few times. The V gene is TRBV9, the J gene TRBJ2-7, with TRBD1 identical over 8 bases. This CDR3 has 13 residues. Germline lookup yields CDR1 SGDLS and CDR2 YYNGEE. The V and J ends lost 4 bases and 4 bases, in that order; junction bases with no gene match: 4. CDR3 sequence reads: CASSRGTGYEQYF. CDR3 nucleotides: TGTGCCAGCAGCCGCGGGACAGGTTACGAGCAGTACTTC.

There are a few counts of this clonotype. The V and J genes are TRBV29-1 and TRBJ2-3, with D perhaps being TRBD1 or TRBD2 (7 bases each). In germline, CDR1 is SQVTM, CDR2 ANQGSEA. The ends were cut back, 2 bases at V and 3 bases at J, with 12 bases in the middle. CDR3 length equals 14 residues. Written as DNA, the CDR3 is TGCAGCGTTGAATCGCAGGGGGGGACAGATACGCAGTATTTT. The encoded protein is CSVESQGGTDTQYF.

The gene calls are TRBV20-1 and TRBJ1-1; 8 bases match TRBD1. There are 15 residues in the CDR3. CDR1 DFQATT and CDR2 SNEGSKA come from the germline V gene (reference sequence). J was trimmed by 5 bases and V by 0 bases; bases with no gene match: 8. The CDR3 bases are TGCAGTGCTAGAGATTTGGACAGGGTCGGAACTGAAGCTTTCTTT. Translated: CSARDLDRVGTEAFF.

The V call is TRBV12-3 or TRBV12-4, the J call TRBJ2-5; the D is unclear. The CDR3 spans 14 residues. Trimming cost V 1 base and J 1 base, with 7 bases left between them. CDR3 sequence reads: CASSLGWVQETQYF. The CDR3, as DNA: TGTGCCAGCAGTTTAGGTTGGGTCCAAGAGACCCAGTACTTC.

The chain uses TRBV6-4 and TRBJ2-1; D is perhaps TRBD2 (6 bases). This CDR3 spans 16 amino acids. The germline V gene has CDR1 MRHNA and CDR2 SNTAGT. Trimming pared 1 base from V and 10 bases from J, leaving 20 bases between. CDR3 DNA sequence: TGTGCCAGCAGTGACTTAAGGGTAGCGGAGCCCCGGGAGCAGTTCTTC. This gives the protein CASSDLRVAEPREQFF.

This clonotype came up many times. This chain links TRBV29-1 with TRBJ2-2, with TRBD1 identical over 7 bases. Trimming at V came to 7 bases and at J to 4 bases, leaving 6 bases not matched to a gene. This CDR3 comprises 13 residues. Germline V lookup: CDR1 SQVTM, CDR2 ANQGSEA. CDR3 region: CSAVGTATGELFF. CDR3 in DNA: TGCAGCGCCGTGGGGACAGCCACCGGGGAGCTGTTTTTT.

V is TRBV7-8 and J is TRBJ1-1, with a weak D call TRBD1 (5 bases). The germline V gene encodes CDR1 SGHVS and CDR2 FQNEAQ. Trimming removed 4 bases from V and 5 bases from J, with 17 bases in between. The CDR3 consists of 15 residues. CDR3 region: CASSSGAPGATEAFF. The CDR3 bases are TGTGCCAGCAGCTCTGGGGCCCCCGGGGCTACTGAAGCTTTCTTT.

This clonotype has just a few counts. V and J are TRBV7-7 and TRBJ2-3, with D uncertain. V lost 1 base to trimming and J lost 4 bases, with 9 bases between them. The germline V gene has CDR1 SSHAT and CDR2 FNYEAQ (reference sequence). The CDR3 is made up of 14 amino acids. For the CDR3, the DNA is TGTGCCAGCAGCTTAGGAGGCACATCAGATACGCAGTATTTT. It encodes CASSLGGTSDTQYF.

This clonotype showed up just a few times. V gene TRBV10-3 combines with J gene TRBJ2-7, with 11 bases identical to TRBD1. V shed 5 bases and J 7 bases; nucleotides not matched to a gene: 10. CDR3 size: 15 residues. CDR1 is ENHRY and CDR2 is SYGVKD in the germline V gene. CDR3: CAISLSGQGAQEQYF. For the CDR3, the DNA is TGTGCCATCAGTCTCTCTGGACAGGGGGCCCAAGAGCAGTACTTC.

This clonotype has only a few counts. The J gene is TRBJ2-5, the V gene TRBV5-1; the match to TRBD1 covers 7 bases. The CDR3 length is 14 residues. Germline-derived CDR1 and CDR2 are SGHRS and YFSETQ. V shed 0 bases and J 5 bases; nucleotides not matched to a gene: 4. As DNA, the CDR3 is TGCGCCAGCAGCTTGGGAACAGGGGTGGAGACCCAGTACTTC. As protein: CASSLGTGVETQYF.

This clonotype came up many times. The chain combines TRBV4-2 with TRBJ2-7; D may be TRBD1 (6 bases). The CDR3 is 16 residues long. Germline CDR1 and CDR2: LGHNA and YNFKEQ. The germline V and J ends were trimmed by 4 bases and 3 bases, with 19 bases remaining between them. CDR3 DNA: TGTGCCAGCAGCCCATACGCGGAGGACAGCAACTACGAGCAGTACTTC. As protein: CASSPYAEDSNYEQYF.

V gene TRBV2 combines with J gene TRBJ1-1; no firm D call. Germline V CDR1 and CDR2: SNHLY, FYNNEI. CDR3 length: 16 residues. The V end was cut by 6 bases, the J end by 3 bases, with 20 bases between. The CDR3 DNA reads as TGTGCCAGCAGGTGGGAGTTCGCTCAAGGGTACACTGAAGCTTTCTTT. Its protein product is CASRWEFAQGYTEAFF.